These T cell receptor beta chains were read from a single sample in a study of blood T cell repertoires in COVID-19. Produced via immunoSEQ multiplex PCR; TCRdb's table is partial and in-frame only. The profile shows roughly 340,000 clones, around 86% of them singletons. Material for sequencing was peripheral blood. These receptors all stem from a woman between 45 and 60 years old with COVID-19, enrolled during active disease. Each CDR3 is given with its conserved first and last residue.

CASSTSAGYYDYGYTF,TRBV7-9,TRBJ1-2
CASSEGGNTIYF,TRBV9,TRBJ1-3
CASSMRLGETQYF,TRBV19,TRBJ2-5
CASSPGQGQETQYF,TRBV5-1,TRBJ2-5
CASSPTGDINYGYTF,TRBV5-4,TRBJ1-2
CASSLGAGSSNQPQHF,TRBV7-9,TRBJ1-5
CSVEGQTVGNTEAFF,TRBV29-1,TRBJ1-1
CASSREANTGELFF,TRBV19,TRBJ2-2
CASSLEGGRARVTQYF,TRBV7-2,TRBJ2-5
CASSESGGSSYEQYF,TRBV3-1/TRBV3-2,TRBJ2-7
CASSLKFGEQYF,TRBV28,TRBJ2-7
CASSTIQGAYGYTF,TRBV5-6,TRBJ1-2
CASSLAVGQFKSPLHF,TRBV7-2,TRBJ1-6
CASSPQGRIVDEQYF,TRBV18,TRBJ2-7
CASSRVTGDPNYGYTF,TRBV4-1,TRBJ1-2
CTSGSERNGELFF,TRBV2,TRBJ2-2
CASSVRVDTYYEQYF,TRBV4-2,TRBJ2-7
CATSSGEGTGKNQPQHF,TRBV15,TRBJ1-5
CSASVAGVANTDTQYF,TRBV20-1,TRBJ2-3
CASRDRQGNTEAFF,TRBV2,TRBJ1-1
CAWSRGAKNIQYF,TRBV30,TRBJ2-4
CAWIPRRLVPSYEQYF,TRBV30,TRBJ2-7
CASSADIHDTEAFF,TRBV4-2,TRBJ1-1
CASSQVVGQANTGELFF,TRBV4-1,TRBJ2-2
CASSPWGRASTDTQYF,TRBV7-9,TRBJ2-3
CASSTAGQFYGYTF,TRBV19,TRBJ1-2
CASSIGTGGNEQFF,TRBV7-7,TRBJ2-1
CASSTSVWQGVEAFF,TRBV5-1,TRBJ1-1
CASSQEAPSYNEQFF,TRBV4-1,TRBJ2-1
CASSQDRRASGSPGAEQYF,TRBV4-2,TRBJ2-7
CASSLGLAGVASYEQYF,TRBV5-6,TRBJ2-7
CASSRPGTGGDTQYF,TRBV7-9,TRBJ2-3
CSVERGSQETQYF,TRBV29-1,TRBJ2-5
CASSLGGQGPNSPLHF,TRBV5-5,TRBJ1-6
CASSLKLAGGFTTDTQYF,TRBV5-6,TRBJ2-3
CASRELAGRGDTQYF,TRBV2,TRBJ2-3
CASSPGVGQLYEQYF,TRBV7-6,TRBJ2-7